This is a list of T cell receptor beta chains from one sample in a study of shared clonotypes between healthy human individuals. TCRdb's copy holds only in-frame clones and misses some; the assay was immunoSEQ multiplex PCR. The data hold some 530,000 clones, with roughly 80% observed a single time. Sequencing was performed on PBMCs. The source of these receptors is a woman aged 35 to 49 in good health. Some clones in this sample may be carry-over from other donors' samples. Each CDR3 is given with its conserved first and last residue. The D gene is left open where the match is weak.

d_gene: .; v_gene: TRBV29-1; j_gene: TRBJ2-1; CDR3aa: CSVDLDSAYNEQFF
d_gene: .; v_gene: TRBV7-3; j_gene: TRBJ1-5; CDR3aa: CASSLNHNQPQHF
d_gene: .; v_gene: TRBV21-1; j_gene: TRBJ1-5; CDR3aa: CASSRPGTGGGGQPQHF
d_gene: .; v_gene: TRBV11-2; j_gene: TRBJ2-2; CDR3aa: CASSPREGNTGELLF
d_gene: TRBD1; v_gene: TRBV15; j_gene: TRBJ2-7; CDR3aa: CATSRRDSSYEQYF
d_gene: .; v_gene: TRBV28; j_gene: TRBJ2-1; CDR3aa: CASRLTGDHEQFF
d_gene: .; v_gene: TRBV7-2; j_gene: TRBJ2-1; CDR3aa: CASSLVWTSYNEQFF
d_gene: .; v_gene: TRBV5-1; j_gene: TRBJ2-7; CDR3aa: CASMLRGGYEQYF
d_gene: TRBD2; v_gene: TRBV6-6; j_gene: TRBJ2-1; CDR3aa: CASRTSGRVNNEQFF
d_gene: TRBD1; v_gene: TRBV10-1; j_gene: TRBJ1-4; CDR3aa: CAGRTGEKLFF
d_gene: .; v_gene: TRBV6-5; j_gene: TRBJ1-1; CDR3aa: CASSYSALGNTEAFF
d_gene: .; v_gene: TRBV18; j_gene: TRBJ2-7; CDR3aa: CASSPREVTEQYF
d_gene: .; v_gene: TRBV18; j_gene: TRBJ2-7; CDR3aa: CASSPGTPTYEQYF
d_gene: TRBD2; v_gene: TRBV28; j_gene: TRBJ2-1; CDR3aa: CATQGASGLDWNEQFF
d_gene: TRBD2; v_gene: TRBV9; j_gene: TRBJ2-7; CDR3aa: CASSQGTSGRASNEQYF
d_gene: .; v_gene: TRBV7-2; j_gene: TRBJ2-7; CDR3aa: CASSLTALYEQYF
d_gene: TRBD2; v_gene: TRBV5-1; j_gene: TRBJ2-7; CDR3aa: CASSWDSGREYEQYF
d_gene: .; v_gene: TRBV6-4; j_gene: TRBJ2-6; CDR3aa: CASSGGEASGANVLTF
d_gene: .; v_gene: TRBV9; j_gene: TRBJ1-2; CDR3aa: CASSGQQGLGYTF